The 17 T cell receptor beta chains below come from one sample, sequenced in a study of CD8 T cells in Susac syndrome. With random hexamers, reverse transcription was performed on about 0.5 to 1 ug of RNA. One entry per CDR3 protein results from TCRdb running MiXCR on the immunoSEQ multiplex PCR reads. This repertoire shows about 140,000 distinct CDR3 sequences, approximately 95% found once; its top ten account for approximately 0.13%. Sequences were obtained from CD4+ T cells from PBMCs. These receptors came from a human donor with Susac syndrome.

The genes are TRBV3-1 and TRBJ2-1; the D call may be TRBD1 or TRBD2 (5 bases each). This CDR3 is built from 14 residues. Trimming removed 6 bases from V and 5 bases from J, with 14 bases in between. CDR1 is LGHDT and CDR2 is YNNKEL in the germline V gene (reference sequence). CDR3 bases: TGTGCCAGCAGAACATCCGGGACCAACAATGAGCAGTTCTTC. Translated: CASRTSGTNNEQFF.

The rearrangement uses TRBV20-1 and TRBJ1-1; 9 bases fit TRBD1. There are 13 residues in the CDR3. Germline CDR1 is DFQATT and CDR2 is SNEGSKA (reference sequence). Trimming removed 3 bases from V and 4 bases from J; junction bases left unmatched: 3. In nucleotides, the CDR3 is TGCAGTGCTAGCACAGGGGGCATCACTGAAGCTTTCTTT. It specifies CSASTGGITEAFF.

The rearrangement links TRBV20-1 to TRBJ1-1, with TRBD1 identical over 9 bases. This CDR3 has 12 amino acids. Per the germline V gene, CDR1 is DFQATT and CDR2 is SNEGSKA (reference sequence). The trim removed 6 bases at V and 7 bases at J, leaving 6 bases unmatched. The DNA of the CDR3 is TGCAGTGCCGGACAGGGGAAGGGTGAAGCTTTCTTT. This gives the protein CSAGQGKGEAFF.

The chain recombines TRBV3-1 with TRBJ2-2; D remains ambiguous. V dropped 3 bases and J dropped 7 bases, with 12 bases sitting between them. The CDR3 covers 14 residues. Germline V gene sequence: CDR1 LGHDT, CDR2 YNNKEL (reference sequence). DNA of the CDR3: TGTGCCAGCAGCCAGTCAGACATCATCGGGGAGCTGTTTTTT. Residues: CASSQSDIIGELFF.

This chain connects TRBV20-1 to TRBJ2-3; TRBD2 matches at 9 bases. The CDR3 has 16 residues. V lost 6 bases to trimming and J lost 0 bases; unmatched junction nucleotides: 10. The germline CDR1 and CDR2 sequences are DFQATT and SNEGSKA (reference sequence). The CDR3 sequence is CSASSGSLASTDTQYF. The CDR3 coding sequence is TGCAGTGCGAGTAGCGGGAGCTTGGCTAGCACAGATACGCAGTATTTT.

The V and J genes are TRBV5-1 and TRBJ2-7, with D possibly called TRBD1 or TRBD2 (5 bases each). CDR3 length: 11 amino acids. The ends were cut back, 3 bases at V and 7 bases at J, with 8 bases in the middle. Germline values: CDR1 SGHRS, CDR2 YFSETQ. This chain's CDR3 is CASSSGTEQYF. The CDR3 nucleotides are TGCGCCAGCAGCTCAGGGACGGAGCAGTACTTC. The full variable domain, rest sourced from reference TRBV5-1 and TRBJ2-7, is KAGVTQTPRYLIKTRGQQVTLSCSPISGHRSVSWYQQTPGQGLQFLFEYFSETQRNKGNFPGRFSGRQFSNSRSEMNVSTLELGDSALYLCASSSGTEQYFGPGTRLTVT.

The V and J genes are TRBV3-1 and TRBJ2-3; 9 nucleotides match TRBD2. CDR3 length: 15 residues. Germline V gene data show CDR1 as LGHDT and CDR2 as YNNKEL (reference sequence). V trimming: 5 bases; J trimming: 1 base; junction bases outside the gene matches: 4. The CDR3 loop reads CASSASGIRTDTQYF. In DNA, the CDR3 is TGTGCCAGCAGCGCTAGCGGGATTCGCACAGATACGCAGTATTTT.

The chain links TRBV19 to TRBJ1-5; TRBD1 might be the D (5 bases). V lost 6 bases and J 9 bases, leaving 18 bases between the germline ends. The CDR3 runs to 14 residues. Per the germline V gene, CDR1 is LNHDA and CDR2 is SQIVND (reference sequence). CDR3 DNA: TGTGCCAGTAGCCCTACAGGATCCCGAGGGCCCCAGCATTTT. Protein product: CASSPTGSRGPQHF. The whole variable domain, remainder taken from reference TRBV19 and TRBJ1-5, is DGGITQSPKYLFRKEGQNVTLSCEQNLNHDAMYWYRQDPGQGLRLIYYSQIVNDFQKGDIAEGYSVSREKKESFPLTVTSAQKNPTAFYLCASSPTGSRGPQHFGDGTRLSIL.

The rearrangement joins TRBV29-1 to TRBJ2-7; TRBD2 matches 9 bases. Germline V gene data show CDR1 as SQVTM and CDR2 as ANQGSEA. J was trimmed by 2 bases and V by 7 bases; bases with no gene match: 9. The CDR3 length is 14 residues. CDR3: CSAAARGGTYEQYF. CDR3 DNA sequence: TGCAGCGCCGCGGCGCGGGGGGGAACCTACGAGCAGTACTTC.

The chain is built from TRBV6-5 and TRBJ2-5; TRBD2 is a possible D gene (6 bases). The CDR3 is 17 amino acids. V was clipped by 2 bases and J by 4 bases, with 20 bases between them. Germline V CDR1 and CDR2: MNHEY, SVGAGI. Here the CDR3 DNA reads TGTGCCAGCAGTTACGATGGGAGCCAACGGAGGGGAGAGACCCAGTACTTC. It translates to CASSYDGSQRRGETQYF.

The gene calls are TRBV30 and TRBJ1-1; no clear D. CDR3 length: 12 residues. Germline values: CDR1 GTSNPN, CDR2 SVGIG (reference sequence). The V end lost 2 bases, the J end lost 1 base, and 5 bases lay between the germline ends. In DNA, the CDR3 is TGTGCCTGGAGTTTCGGGAACACTGAAGCTTTCTTT. It specifies CAWSFGNTEAFF.

The rearrangement uses TRBV25-1 and TRBJ1-2; no reliable D call. With 3 bases removed from V and 6 bases from J, the gap between germline ends came to 14 bases. Germline V lookup: CDR1 MGHDK, CDR2 SYGVNS. This CDR3 region has 14 residues. For the CDR3, the DNA is TGTGCCAGCAGTGATCATCAGGCGATAGATGGCTACACCTTC. Translation: CASSDHQAIDGYTF.

The chain uses TRBV30 and TRBJ2-2; TRBD2 agrees at 7 bases. CDR1 GTSNPN and CDR2 SVGIG come from the germline V gene (reference sequence). This CDR3 contains 13 residues. Germline trimming cut 3 bases from V and 5 bases from J; bases unmatched to any gene: 3. CDR3 nucleotides: TGTGCCTGGAGCCGGCGGGGGACCGGGGAGCTGTTTTTT. It codes for CAWSRRGTGELFF. Using reference TRBV30 and TRBJ2-2 for the parts outside the CDR3, the full variable domain is SQTIHQWPATLVQPVGSPLSLECTVEGTSNPNLYWYRQAAGRGLQLLFYSVGIGQISSEVPQNLSASRPQDRQFILSSKKLLLSDSGFYLCAWSRRGTGELFFGEGSRLTVL.

The V gene is TRBV30, the J gene TRBJ1-1, with a weak D call TRBD1 (6 bases). The germline V gene encodes CDR1 GTSNPN and CDR2 SVGIG (reference sequence). Trimming shortened V by 4 bases and J by 2 bases, and 11 bases separated the two germline ends. The CDR3 spans 13 residues. CDR3 region: CAWTTGPNTEAFF. The DNA for the CDR3 is TGTGCCTGGACTACAGGGCCCAACACTGAAGCTTTCTTT.

The chain couples TRBV18 to TRBJ1-4, with a weak D call TRBD1 (5 bases). Deletions cut 5 bases from V and 3 bases from J, with 13 bases between. The CDR3 sequence is 15 residues long. Per the germline V gene, CDR1 is KGHSH and CDR2 is LQKENI. The CDR3 coding sequence is TGTGCCAGCTCATCAGACAGACTCCCTAATGAAAAACTGTTTTTT. The encoded protein is CASSSDRLPNEKLFF.

V and J are TRBV7-2 and TRBJ2-5; no firm D call. The V gene's germline CDR1 is SGHTA and CDR2 FQGNSA. The CDR3 has 12 amino acids. The germline V and J ends were trimmed by 1 base and 4 bases, with 4 bases remaining between them. Here the CDR3 DNA reads TGTGCCAGCAGCTTAGGCTTAGAGACCCAGTACTTC. Translating gives CASSLGLETQYF.

The chain uses TRBV28 and TRBJ1-2; 8 nucleotides line up with TRBD1. Germline V gene data show CDR1 as MDHEN and CDR2 as SYDVKM. CDR3 length equals 13 residues. V was pared by 3 bases and J by 5 bases, with 2 bases of the junction left unmatched. The CDR3 bases are TGTGCCAGCAGTTTCAGGGGGCGTTATGGCTACACCTTC. Translation gives CASSFRGRYGYTF.